These 2 T cell receptor beta chains share one sample of origin, sequenced in a study of T cell changes during pregnancy in multiple sclerosis (dated by TCRdb to the late 2010s). Library generation was performed with the immunoSEQ multiplex PCR assay. TCRdb retrieved this table from immuneACCESS and kept in-frame rearrangements only. Not all clones are present; in checked studies, unresolved V genes account for under half, and no reason is known for the remainder. The sample table contains 10,000 to 15,000 clones; only one count was recorded for 70% to 90% of them. About 7.7% of the sample goes to the ten largest clones. Sequences were derived from CD8+ T cells from peripheral blood mononuclear cells, sampled in the second trimester of pregnancy. The source is a female donor in good health, enrolled as a control in a pregnancy study.

The gene calls are TRBV19 and TRBJ2-7; weak D call: TRBD2 (6 bases). The germline gives CDR1 LNHDA, CDR2 SQIVND (reference sequence). The CDR3 is 15 amino acids. V dropped 7 bases and J dropped 0 bases, with 16 bases sitting between them. The DNA for the CDR3 is TGTGCCAGTACTTTTGGGGACTCGACCTCCTACGAGCAGTACTTC. Its protein is CASTFGDSTSYEQYF.

The V gene is TRBV6-1, the J gene TRBJ1-4, with D possibly TRBD1 on 5 matching bases. Deletions cut 11 bases from V and 4 bases from J, with 17 bases between. Germline CDR1 reads MNHNS; CDR2 reads SASEGT. The CDR3 is 14 amino acids. The CDR3 loop reads CAGGGGHGNEKLFF. The DNA of the CDR3 is TGTGCCGGGGGGGGAGGACACGGTAATGAAAAACTGTTTTTT.